The 14 T cell receptor beta chains given below trace back to one sample, sequenced in a study of T cell responses to AZD1222 COVID-19 vaccine (TCRdb year 2021). Read against the paper, the sample's time point label means: baseline before first vaccination. Library preparation was by the immunoSEQ multiplex PCR assay. The immuneACCESS repertoire file appears here via TCRdb, limited to in-frame rearrangements. These files lack a portion of the clones; in checked studies, under half of the deficit traces to unresolved V genes, and the cause of the others is not known. Recorded for this sample are fewer than 300,000 clones; approximately 93% of them occurred a single time. The top ten constitute 0.55% of the sample. Here the sequenced sample was peripheral blood, taken on day 0 of AZD1222 vaccination. These receptors came from an adult in good health.

This chain joins TRBV2 and TRBJ2-1; 8 bases are a match to TRBD2. V trimming: 9 bases; J trimming: 6 bases; junction bases outside the gene matches: 7. CDR3 length: 13 amino acids. Germline lookup yields CDR1 SNHLY and CDR2 FYNNEI. The CDR3 DNA sequence: TGTGCCAGTTTAGGGACTAGGATCAATGAGCAGTTCTTC. It specifies CASLGTRINEQFF.

The chain is built from TRBV11-2 and TRBJ1-6; D is uncertain. Germline V gene data show CDR1 as SGHAT and CDR2 as FQNNGV. The length of the CDR3 is 13 residues. Trimming pared 3 bases from V and 5 bases from J, leaving 5 bases between. The CDR3 reads CASSFQDNSPLHF. The DNA for the CDR3 is TGTGCCAGCAGCTTCCAGGATAATTCACCCCTCCACTTT.

V usage is TRBV28 and J usage is TRBJ2-1; 8 bases align to TRBD1. The trim removed 5 bases at V and 8 bases at J, leaving 8 bases unmatched. The CDR3 spans 14 residues. From germline, CDR1 is MDHEN and CDR2 SYDVKM. The CDR3 DNA follows: TGTGCCAGCAGTCGCCCTGGACAGGGCTATGAGCAGTTCTTC. Translated, it gives CASSRPGQGYEQFF.

The chain employs TRBV28 and TRBJ1-5; 7 nucleotides match TRBD1. CDR1 and CDR2 (germline): MDHEN, SYDVKM. CDR3 size: 16 residues. V lost 5 bases to trimming and J lost 11 bases; unmatched junction nucleotides: 18. The CDR3 sequence is CASSPRGGTAKGAQHF. The CDR3 DNA follows: TGTGCCAGCAGTCCCAGAGGAGGGACAGCTAAAGGAGCCCAGCATTTT. Based on the CDR3 plus reference TRBV28 and TRBJ1-5, the full variable domain is DVKVTQSSRYLVKRTGEKVFLECVQDMDHENMFWYRQDPGLGLRLIYFSYDVKMKEKGDIPEGYSVSREKKERFSLILESASTNQTSMYLCASSPRGGTAKGAQHFGDGTRLSIL.

The rearrangement uses TRBV28 and TRBJ1-5, with D possibly matching TRBD1 (6 bases). The ends were cut back, 6 bases at V and 3 bases at J, with 18 bases in the middle. The CDR3 spans 16 residues. CDR1 is MDHEN and CDR2 is SYDVKM in the germline V gene. The CDR3 region is CASSKDRIVTNQPQHF. CDR3 bases: TGTGCCAGCAGCAAGGACAGAATAGTCACCAATCAGCCCCAGCATTTT. Supplemented by reference TRBV28 and TRBJ1-5, the full variable domain reads DVKVTQSSRYLVKRTGEKVFLECVQDMDHENMFWYRQDPGLGLRLIYFSYDVKMKEKGDIPEGYSVSREKKERFSLILESASTNQTSMYLCASSKDRIVTNQPQHFGDGTRLSIL.

Concerning this clone itself: Other DNA sequences from this sample encode an identical CDR3 as well. V and J are TRBV4-1 and TRBJ1-3, with D possibly TRBD1 on 6 matching bases. Per the germline V gene, CDR1 is MGHRA and CDR2 is YSYEKL. V was trimmed by 0 bases and J by 4 bases, leaving 10 bases between them. The CDR3 length is 15 residues. The CDR3: CASSQEGQGGNTIYF. The CDR3 nucleotides are TGCGCCAGCAGCCAAGAGGGGCAGGGGGGAAACACCATATATTTT.

CDR3 in amino acids: CASSVQRRELFF. The CDR3 DNA reads as TGTGCCAGCAGCGTCCAGAGAAGGGAGCTGTTTTTT. This rearrangement joins TRBV3-1 (or the pseudogene TRBV3-2) to TRBJ2-2; no firm D call. The CDR3 runs to 12 residues. CDR1 is LGHDT and CDR2 is YNNKEL in the germline V gene (reference sequence). V was shortened by 5 bases and J by 9 bases, with 10 bases between the two germline ends.

The V and J genes are TRBV6-1 and TRBJ1-2; perhaps TRBD1 as D (5 bases). Germline CDR1 is MNHNS and CDR2 is SASEGT. Trimming removed 0 bases at V and 8 bases at J, with 13 bases between. The CDR3 extends over 14 amino acids. CDR3 sequence (DNA): TGTGCCAGCAGTGAAGCGCTTCTGGGGGGAGGCTACACCTTC. Translating it yields CASSEALLGGGYTF.

This sequence joins TRBV28 and TRBJ2-2; possible D gene TRBD1, 7 bases. CDR3 length: 16 amino acids. Trimming pared 4 bases from V and 4 bases from J, leaving 16 bases between. Germline assignment: CDR1 MDHEN and CDR2 SYDVKM. The CDR3 DNA sequence: TGTGCCAGCAGTTCTCCAGGGGGGCGAGGCACCGGGGAGCTGTTTTTT. Translated, it gives CASSSPGGRGTGELFF.

This clone was observed a single time. This sequence joins TRBV6-5 and TRBJ2-5; D is undetermined. Deletions cut 8 bases from V and 2 bases from J, with 6 bases between. Germline lookup yields CDR1 MNHEY and CDR2 SVGAGI. The CDR3 totals 11 residues. The CDR3 DNA follows: TGTGCCAGCGGACCGCAAGAGACCCAGTACTTC. This sequence encodes CASGPQETQYF.

The chain carries TRBV9 and TRBJ1-4, with D possibly matching TRBD1 (5 bases). There are 17 residues in the CDR3. CDR1 and CDR2 (germline): SGDLS, YYNGEE. V was pared by 4 bases and J by 0 bases, with 16 bases between. In DNA form, the CDR3 reads TGTGCCAGCAGCCGGGGACCCATAGGAGCAACTAATGAAAAACTGTTTTTT. Protein: CASSRGPIGATNEKLFF.

The chain employs TRBV28 and TRBJ1-3; tentative D call: TRBD1 (6 bases). The CDR3 runs 14 residues. The germline CDR1 and CDR2 sequences are MDHEN and SYDVKM. Trimming cost V 7 bases and J 2 bases, with 12 bases left between them. CDR3 protein: CASTNREAGNTIYF. The CDR3 DNA sequence: TGTGCCAGCACCAACAGGGAGGCTGGAAACACCATATATTTT. Full variable domain (remainder filled in from reference TRBV28 and TRBJ1-3): DVKVTQSSRYLVKRTGEKVFLECVQDMDHENMFWYRQDPGLGLRLIYFSYDVKMKEKGDIPEGYSVSREKKERFSLILESASTNQTSMYLCASTNREAGNTIYFGEGSWLTVV.

V usage is TRBV10-3 and J usage is TRBJ1-1; D uncertain. V lost 5 bases, J lost 0 bases, and 16 bases lay in between. This CDR3 comprises 16 residues. Germline values: CDR1 ENHRY, CDR2 SYGVKD. The CDR3 DNA reads TGTGCCATCAGTCCCCGGGGTACTTCCGTGAACACTGAAGCTTTCTTT. Amino acid sequence: CAISPRGTSVNTEAFF.

This clone came up once. The CDR3 sequence: CAVGIGAREQYF. The CDR3 DNA is TGTGCCGTAGGAATTGGGGCGCGAGAGCAGTACTTC. The rearrangement uses TRBV10-3 and TRBJ2-7; tentatively, D is TRBD1 (5 bases). V lost 11 bases and J 7 bases, leaving 18 bases between the germline ends. CDR1 and CDR2 from the germline V gene are ENHRY and SYGVKD. CDR3 size: 12 residues.